The T cell receptor (beta chain) described here comes from a study of OX40 agonist ivuxolimab in advanced cancers. This CDR3 spans 14 amino acids. Germline values: CDR1 MNHEY, CDR2 SMNVEV (reference sequence). The repertoire was sequenced with immunoSEQ multiplex PCR; TCRdb's copy has only in-frame clones and lacks some. Of 40,000 to 45,000 clones in the sample, about 87% were seen once. This receptor was obtained from an adult with an advanced solid tumor such as melanoma, head and neck, liver or kidney cancer. The genes are TRBV27 and TRBJ2-2; 12 bases agree with TRBD1. The sample was CD4+ or CD8+ T cells sorted from blood, taken in a trial of the OX40 agonist ivuxolimab. This chain's CDR3 is CVARDRGRSGELFF. The CDR3 nucleotides are TGTGTCGCCCGGGACAGGGGGCGATCCGGGGAGCTGTTTTTT.